This TCR beta chain was documented in a study of shared clonotypes between healthy human individuals. The study's findings and limits: Richness estimates generally favored naive over memory subsets. It was observed that roughly 4.8% of naive CD4 clonotypes were shared across a handful of donors.

Assay: immunoSEQ multiplex PCR; the TCRdb copy retains only in-frame clones and omits some. Of about 2.5 million clones listed, about nine tenths were seen once; the top ten hold 0.3% to 0.45%. Concerning this clone: Its antigen remains unknown.

This clonotype originated in a man between 18 and 35 years old in good health. Some clones in this sample may be carry-over from other donors' samples. Material: naive CD4+ T cells from PBMCs. The subset denotes: CD45RA+ positively selected.

CDR3 residues: CASSAGGTNSGNTIYF. CDR3 DNA: TGTGCCAGCAGCGCGGGGGGGACCAACTCTGGAAACACCATATATTTT. The chain employs TRBV9 and TRBJ1-3; maybe TRBD1 (5 bases). The CDR3 is 16 amino acids. The germline V gene has CDR1 SGDLS and CDR2 YYNGEE. V was cut by 3 bases and J by 0 bases, with 13 bases left in between.